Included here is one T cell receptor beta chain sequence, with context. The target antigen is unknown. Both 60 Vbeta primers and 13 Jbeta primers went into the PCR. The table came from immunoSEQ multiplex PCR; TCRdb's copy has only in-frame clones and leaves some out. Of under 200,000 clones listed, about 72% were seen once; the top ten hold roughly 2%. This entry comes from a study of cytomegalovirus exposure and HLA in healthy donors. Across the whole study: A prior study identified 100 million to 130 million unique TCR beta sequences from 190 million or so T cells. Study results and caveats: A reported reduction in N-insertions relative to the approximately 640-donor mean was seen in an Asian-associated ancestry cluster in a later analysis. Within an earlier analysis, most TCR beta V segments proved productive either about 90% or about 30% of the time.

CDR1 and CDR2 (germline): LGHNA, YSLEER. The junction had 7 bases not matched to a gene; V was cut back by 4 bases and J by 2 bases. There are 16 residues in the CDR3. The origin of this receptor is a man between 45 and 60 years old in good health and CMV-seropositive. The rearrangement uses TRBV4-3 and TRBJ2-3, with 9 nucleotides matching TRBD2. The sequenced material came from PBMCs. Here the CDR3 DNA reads TGCGCCAGCAGCCCTCAGCGGGGGGAGGTCACAGATACGCAGTATTTT. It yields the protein CASSPQRGEVTDTQYF.